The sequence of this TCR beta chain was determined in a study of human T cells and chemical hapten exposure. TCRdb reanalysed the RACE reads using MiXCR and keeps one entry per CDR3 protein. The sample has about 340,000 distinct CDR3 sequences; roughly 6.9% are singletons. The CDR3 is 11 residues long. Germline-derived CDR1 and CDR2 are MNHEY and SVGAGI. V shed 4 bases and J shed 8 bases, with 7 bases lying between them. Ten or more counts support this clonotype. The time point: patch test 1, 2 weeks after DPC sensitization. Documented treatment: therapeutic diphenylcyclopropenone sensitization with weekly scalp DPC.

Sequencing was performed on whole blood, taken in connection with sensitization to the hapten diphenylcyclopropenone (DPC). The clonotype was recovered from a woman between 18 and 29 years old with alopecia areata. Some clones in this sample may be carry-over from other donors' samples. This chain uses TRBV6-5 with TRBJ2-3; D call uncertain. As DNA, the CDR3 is TGTGCCAGCAGTTCCAGATTTACGCAGTATTTT. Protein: CASSSRFTQYF.